The 30 T cell receptor beta chains below were found in one sample sequenced in a study of blood T cell repertoires in COVID-19. Profiled with immunoSEQ multiplex PCR; TCRdb holds only in-frame clones, not every one. The sample has 210,000 or so clones, around 88% seen once. The sample consisted of peripheral blood. The receptors were sampled from a man between 18 and 29 years old with active or convalescent COVID-19.

The chain carries TRBV4-1 and TRBJ1-1; D gene unclear. Deletions cut 1 base from V and 8 bases from J, with 11 bases between. The germline gives CDR1 MGHRA, CDR2 YSYEKL. CDR3 length: 13 amino acids. The CDR3, as DNA: TGCGCCAGCAGCCAAGGGCCCAGAGGGGAAGCTTTCTTT. Its translation is CASSQGPRGEAFF.

CDR3 coding DNA: TGTGCCACCAGCCCCGAGGTGTCTGGAAACACCATATATTTT. Translating it yields CATSPEVSGNTIYF. V usage is TRBV15 and J usage is TRBJ1-3, with unresolved D. In germline, CDR1 is LNHNV, CDR2 YYDKDF (reference sequence). The ends were cut back, 5 bases at V and 1 base at J, with 9 bases in the middle. This CDR3 has 14 amino acids.

This chain joins TRBV27 and TRBJ2-7; 7 nucleotides line up with TRBD1. The CDR3 extends over 14 amino acids. Trimming at V came to 2 bases and at J to 4 bases, leaving 5 bases not matched to a gene. Germline-derived CDR1 and CDR2 are MNHEY and SMNVEV (reference sequence). CDR3 protein: CASSLIGGSYEQYF. The CDR3 DNA sequence: TGTGCCAGCAGTTTAATAGGGGGCTCGTACGAGCAGTACTTC.

This sequence joins TRBV27 and TRBJ1-2; 7 bases align to TRBD1. The CDR3 runs 15 residues. The V gene end was trimmed by 1 base and the J gene end by 8 bases; junction bases not matched to a gene: 10. CDR1 and CDR2 from the germline V gene are MNHEY and SMNVEV (reference sequence). The CDR3 sequence: CASSLLQGTKAGYTF. CDR3 sequence (DNA): TGTGCCAGCAGTTTATTACAGGGGACAAAGGCCGGCTACACCTTC.

The rearrangement joins TRBV25-1 to TRBJ2-7; D not certain. V was trimmed by 8 bases and J by 3 bases, leaving 8 bases between them. The CDR3 sequence is 11 residues long. Looked up from germline, CDR1 is MGHDK and CDR2 is SYGVNS. The CDR3 sequence is CASRLGYEQYF. The CDR3 nucleotides read TGTGCCAGCCGACTGGGCTACGAGCAGTACTTC.

CDR3 nucleotides: TGTGCCAGCAGTTCTCCTGACAGGGGGCCCGGGGAGCTGTTTTTT. Translation gives CASSSPDRGPGELFF. The chain recombines TRBV28 with TRBJ2-2, with 10 bases fitting TRBD1. V lost 4 bases and J lost 6; bases outside the gene matches: 5. The CDR3 covers 15 residues. Germline-derived CDR1 and CDR2 are MDHEN and SYDVKM.

The chain carries TRBV9 and TRBJ2-2; 11 nucleotides agree with TRBD2. The length of the CDR3 is 18 residues. The germline CDR1 and CDR2 sequences are SGDLS and YYNGEE. The ends lost 3 bases at V and 2 bases at J; junction bases unmatched: 9. This CDR3 is CASSATTLAGVNTGELFF. As DNA, the CDR3 is TGTGCCAGCAGCGCGACGACACTAGCGGGAGTTAACACCGGGGAGCTGTTTTTT.

This chain joins TRBV27 and TRBJ1-2; D perhaps matches TRBD1 (5 bases). This CDR3 contains 13 residues. Germline V CDR1 and CDR2: MNHEY, SMNVEV (reference sequence). V was shortened by 2 bases and J by 4 bases, with 8 bases between the two germline ends. The CDR3 loop reads CASSLKGAYGYTF. CDR3 nucleotide sequence: TGTGCCAGCAGTTTAAAAGGGGCCTATGGCTACACCTTC.

V gene TRBV15 combines with J gene TRBJ1-2; 8 positions match TRBD1. Germline CDR1 and CDR2: LNHNV and YYDKDF (reference sequence). The CDR3 is 16 amino acids. V dropped 1 base and J dropped 5; count of bases not matched to a gene: 9. The CDR3 DNA reads as TGTGCCACCAGCAGAGGAGGACAGGGAAGGTCTTATGGCTACACCTTC. It is translated as CATSRGGQGRSYGYTF. Using reference TRBV15 and TRBJ1-2 for the parts outside the CDR3, the full variable domain is DAMVIQNPRYQVTQFGKPVTLSCSQTLNHNVMYWYQQKSSQAPKLLFHYYDKDFNNEADTPDNFQSRRPNTSFCFLDIRSPGLGDTAMYLCATSRGGQGRSYGYTFGSGTRLTVV.

The V and J genes are TRBV3-1 (or the pseudogene TRBV3-2) and TRBJ1-2; 9 positions match TRBD1. After removal of 4 bases from V and 4 bases from J, the junction contained 7 bases not matched to a gene. Germline V gene lookup returns CDR1 LGHDT and CDR2 YNNKEL (reference sequence). The CDR3 covers 15 residues. CDR3 in amino acids: CASSRPGTGFYGYTF. The CDR3 DNA reads TGTGCCAGCAGCCGGCCCGGGACAGGGTTCTATGGCTACACCTTC.

This rearrangement joins TRBV9 to TRBJ2-1; 8 nucleotides match TRBD2. CDR1 is SGDLS and CDR2 is YYNGEE in the germline V gene. J gave up 3 bases and V 1 base, and 0 bases lay outside the gene matches. CDR3 length: 14 amino acids. CDR3 protein: CASSVTSGYNEQFF. The CDR3 DNA is TGTGCCAGCAGCGTAACTAGCGGCTACAATGAGCAGTTCTTC. Looking up the rest from reference TRBV9 and TRBJ2-1 gives the full variable domain: DSGVTQTPKHLITATGQRVTLRCSPRSGDLSVYWYQQSLDQGLQFLIQYYNGEERAKGNILERFSAQQFPDLHSELNLSSLELGDSALYFCASSVTSGYNEQFFGPGTRLTVL.

This chain joins TRBV9 and TRBJ2-5; D ambiguous. V lost 4 bases and J 4 bases, leaving 11 bases between the germline ends. The CDR3 is 13 amino acids. Looked up from germline, CDR1 is SGDLS and CDR2 is YYNGEE. This chain's CDR3 is CASSPSLGETQYF. Written as DNA, the CDR3 is TGTGCCAGCAGCCCTTCTCTAGGAGAGACCCAGTACTTC.

The V gene is TRBV5-1, the J gene TRBJ2-7; TRBD2 aligns across 10 bases. CDR1 is SGHRS and CDR2 is YFSETQ in the germline V gene. After removal of 4 bases from V and 3 bases from J, the junction contained 4 bases not matched to a gene. The CDR3 is 14 amino acids. The CDR3 is CASSASGRGYEQYF. As DNA, the CDR3 is TGCGCCAGCAGCGCTAGCGGGAGAGGCTACGAGCAGTACTTC.

CDR3 bases: TGCGCCAGCAGCCAAGCCGGACCGGGATTCCAAGAGACCCAGTACTTC. It translates to CASSQAGPGFQETQYF. The chain combines TRBV4-3 with TRBJ2-5; tentative D call: TRBD2 (5 bases). V was clipped by 1 base and J by 1 base, with 13 bases between them. In germline, CDR1 is LGHNA, CDR2 YSLEER. CDR3 length: 16 amino acids.

This clone came up once. The chain is built from TRBV18 and TRBJ2-7; D is perhaps TRBD2 (5 bases). The CDR3 has 14 amino acids. Germline CDR1 reads KGHSH; CDR2 reads LQKENI. Deletions cut 4 bases from V and 3 bases from J, with 13 bases between. The CDR3 sequence is CASSRGGFIYEQYF. CDR3 DNA: TGTGCCAGCTCACGTGGAGGTTTCATCTACGAGCAGTACTTC.

The J gene is TRBJ2-1, the V gene TRBV6-2 or TRBV6-3, with a possible D match to TRBD2 (5 bases). The CDR3 covers 11 residues. V was pared by 6 bases and J by 8 bases, with 8 bases between. Germline V gives CDR1 MNHEY, CDR2 SVGEGT. The CDR3: CASSPGDEQFF. CDR3 sequence (DNA): TGTGCCAGCAGCCCCGGGGATGAGCAGTTCTTC.

The chain couples TRBV27 to TRBJ2-1; TRBD2 aligns across 14 bases. This CDR3 spans 16 amino acids. The V gene end was trimmed by 4 bases and the J gene end by 13 bases; junction bases not matched to a gene: 12. Germline V gives CDR1 MNHEY, CDR2 SMNVEV (reference sequence). The CDR3 loop reads CASSSLNLGLAGEQFF. As DNA, the CDR3 is TGTGCCAGCAGTTCTCTAAACCTGGGACTAGCGGGAGAACAGTTCTTC.

CDR3 residues: CASSEAGNSNQPQHF. The CDR3 bases are TGTGCCAGCAGCGAGGCGGGGAATAGCAATCAGCCCCAGCATTTT. The chain carries TRBV6-5 and TRBJ1-5; D remains unclear. V gave up 6 bases and J gave up 0 bases, with 12 bases separating them. This CDR3 has 15 residues. The germline gives CDR1 MNHEY, CDR2 SVGAGI.

The chain links TRBV7-8 to TRBJ1-3; unclear D gene. Trimming cost V 3 bases and J 0 bases, with 12 bases left between them. The CDR3 covers 16 residues. Germline V gene lookup returns CDR1 SGHVS and CDR2 FQNEAQ. CDR3 amino acids: CASSLLAVVSGNTIYF. In nucleotides, the CDR3 is TGTGCCAGCAGCTTGCTGGCGGTCGTCTCTGGAAACACCATATATTTT. Supplemented by reference TRBV7-8 and TRBJ1-3, the full variable domain reads GAGVSQSPRYKVAKRGQDVALRCDPISGHVSLFWYQQALGQGPEFLTYFQNEAQLDKSGLPSDRFFAERPEGSVSTLKIQRTQQEDSAVYLCASSLLAVVSGNTIYFGEGSWLTVV.

The V gene is TRBV10-1, the J gene TRBJ2-7; 13 nucleotides align to TRBD2. This CDR3 has 15 amino acids. The junction had 5 bases not matched to a gene; V was cut back by 5 bases and J by 4 bases. Germline V gene sequence: CDR1 WNHNN, CDR2 SYGVQD (reference sequence). Here the CDR3 DNA reads TGCGCCAGCAGTTTAGGACTAGCGGGAGAGTACGAGCAGTACTTC. Its protein is CASSLGLAGEYEQYF.

The sample holds one count of this clone. V and J are TRBV11-2 and TRBJ2-1, with 7 positions matching TRBD2. Germline CDR1 is SGHAT and CDR2 is FQNNGV. The J segment lost 2 bases and the V segment lost 5 bases, leaving 6 bases of the junction unmatched. There are 15 residues in the CDR3. CDR3 in DNA: TGTGCCAGCAGCATTAGCGGGCCCCCCTACAATGAGCAGTTCTTC. As protein: CASSISGPPYNEQFF.

The rearrangement joins TRBV29-1 to TRBJ1-2; D uncertain. Germline V gives CDR1 SQVTM, CDR2 ANQGSEA. The CDR3 extends over 11 amino acids. V lost 4 bases and J lost 6, with 9 bases in between. As DNA, the CDR3 is TGCAGCGTTGTCTCGGGGAATGGCTACACCTTC. It codes for CSVVSGNGYTF.

This sequence joins TRBV27 and TRBJ1-1, with D unresolved. The CDR3 extends over 13 amino acids. Trimming took 4 bases from V and 0 from J, leaving 6 bases between them. Germline CDR1 MNHEY, CDR2 SMNVEV (reference sequence). This CDR3 reads CASSYAVNTEAFF. CDR3 bases: TGTGCCAGCAGTTACGCAGTGAACACTGAAGCTTTCTTT.

This chain uses TRBV5-5 with TRBJ2-5; the D gene is possibly TRBD1 (7 bases). CDR1 is SGHKS and CDR2 is YYEKEE in the germline V gene (reference sequence). The V and J ends lost 7 bases and 4 bases respectively, with 23 bases between them. The CDR3 totals 16 residues. CDR3: CASCPTSGGQGETQYF. The CDR3 DNA follows: TGTGCCAGCTGTCCAACCTCAGGGGGGCAGGGAGAGACCCAGTACTTC.

This clone came up once. The rearrangement uses TRBV19 and TRBJ1-6; D gene uncertain. The CDR3 is made up of 15 amino acids. CDR1 is LNHDA and CDR2 is SQIVND in the germline V gene (reference sequence). Trimming left V 4 bases short and J 4 bases short, with 11 bases between. This CDR3 is CASSTYSGYNSPLHF. The CDR3 DNA follows: TGTGCCAGTAGTACGTACAGCGGATATAATTCACCCCTCCACTTT.

The CDR3 protein is CASKFGGRNTEAFF. CDR3 nucleotides: TGTGCCAGCAAGTTCGGGGGAAGGAACACTGAAGCTTTCTTT. The V gene is TRBV27, the J gene TRBJ1-1, with a weak D call TRBD1 (5 bases). Germline CDR1 is MNHEY and CDR2 is SMNVEV (reference sequence). V was cut by 7 bases and J by 1 base, with 13 bases left in between. This CDR3 contains 14 residues.

The chain joins TRBV6-2 or TRBV6-3 to TRBJ1-1; tentatively, D is TRBD1 (5 bases). This CDR3 is built from 11 residues. Per germline, CDR1 MNHEY and CDR2 SVGEGT. Trimming stripped 5 bases from V and 6 bases from J, with 7 bases between. The CDR3 sequence: CASSRGAEAFF. The CDR3 nucleotides read TGTGCCAGCAGTCGGGGGGCTGAAGCTTTCTTT.

V and J are TRBV19 and TRBJ2-3, with TRBD2 matching 10 bases. V was pared by 2 bases and J by 2 bases, with 19 bases of the junction left unmatched. This CDR3 is 21 amino acids long. Per the germline V gene, CDR1 is LNHDA and CDR2 is SQIVND (reference sequence). The CDR3: CASSITSGNYGDTLNTDTQYF. The CDR3 DNA is TGTGCCAGTAGTATAACTAGCGGGAATTACGGAGACACCCTTAACACAGATACGCAGTATTTT.

This clone was recorded at least ten times. The chain's CDR3 is CASSRGGEVGTEAFF. The CDR3, as DNA: TGTGCCAGCAGCCGGGGAGGGGAGGTGGGCACTGAAGCTTTCTTT. The rearrangement links TRBV3-1 (or the pseudogene TRBV3-2) to TRBJ1-1; maybe TRBD1 (5 bases). There are 15 residues in the CDR3. Germline assignment: CDR1 LGHDT and CDR2 YNNKEL (reference sequence). V was trimmed by 4 bases and J by 4 bases, leaving 16 bases between them.

V usage is TRBV9 and J usage is TRBJ1-3, with 11 bases that match TRBD1. The CDR3 is made up of 20 amino acids. Germline assignment: CDR1 SGDLS and CDR2 YYNGEE. The junction had 17 bases not matched to a gene; V was cut back by 3 bases and J by 3 bases. The CDR3, as DNA: TGTGCCAGCAGCGCCAACCGCGGACAGGGGGCGCGAAGGGGTGGAAACACCATATATTTT. This translates into CASSANRGQGARRGGNTIYF.